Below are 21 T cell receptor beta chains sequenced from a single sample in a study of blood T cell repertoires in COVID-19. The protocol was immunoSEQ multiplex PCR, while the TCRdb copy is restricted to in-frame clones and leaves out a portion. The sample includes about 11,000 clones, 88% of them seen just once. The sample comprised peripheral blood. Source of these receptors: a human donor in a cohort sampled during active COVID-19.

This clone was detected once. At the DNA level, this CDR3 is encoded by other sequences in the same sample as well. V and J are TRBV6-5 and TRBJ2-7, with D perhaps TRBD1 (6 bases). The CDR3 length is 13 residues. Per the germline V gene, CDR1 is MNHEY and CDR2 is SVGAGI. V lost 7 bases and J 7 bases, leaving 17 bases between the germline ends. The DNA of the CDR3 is TGTGCCAGCAAGTCGGACAGACTTTATGAGCAGTACTTC. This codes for CASKSDRLYEQYF.

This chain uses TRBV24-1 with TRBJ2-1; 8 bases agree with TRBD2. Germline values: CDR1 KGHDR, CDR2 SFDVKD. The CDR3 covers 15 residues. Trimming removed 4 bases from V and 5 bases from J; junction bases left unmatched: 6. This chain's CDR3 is CATSDTTSGNNEQFF. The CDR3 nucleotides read TGTGCCACCAGTGACACTACTAGCGGAAACAATGAGCAGTTCTTC.

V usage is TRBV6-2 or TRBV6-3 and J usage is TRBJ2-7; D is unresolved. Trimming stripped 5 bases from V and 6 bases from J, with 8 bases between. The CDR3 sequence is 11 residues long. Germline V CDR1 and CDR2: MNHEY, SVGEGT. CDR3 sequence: CASSQMFEQYF. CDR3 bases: TGTGCCAGCAGTCAGATGTTCGAGCAGTACTTC.

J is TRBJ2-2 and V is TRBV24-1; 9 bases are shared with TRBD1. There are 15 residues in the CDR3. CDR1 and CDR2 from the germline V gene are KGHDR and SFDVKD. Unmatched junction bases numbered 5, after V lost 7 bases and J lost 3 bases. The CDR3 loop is CATRTGDRDTGELFF. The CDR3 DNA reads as TGTGCCACCAGGACTGGGGACAGGGACACCGGGGAGCTGTTTTTT.

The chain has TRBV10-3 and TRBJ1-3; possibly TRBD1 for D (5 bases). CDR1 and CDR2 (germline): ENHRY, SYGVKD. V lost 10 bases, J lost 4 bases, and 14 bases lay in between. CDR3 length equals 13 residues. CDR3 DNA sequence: TGTGCCACCTCGGGGGAAGGGGGAAACACCATATATTTT. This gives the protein CATSGEGGNTIYF.

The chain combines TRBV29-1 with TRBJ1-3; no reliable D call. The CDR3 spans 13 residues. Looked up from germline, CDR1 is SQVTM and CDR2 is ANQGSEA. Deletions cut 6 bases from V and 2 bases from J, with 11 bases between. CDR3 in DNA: TGCAGCGTGAGTCTCATTACTGGAAACACCATATATTTT. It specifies CSVSLITGNTIYF.

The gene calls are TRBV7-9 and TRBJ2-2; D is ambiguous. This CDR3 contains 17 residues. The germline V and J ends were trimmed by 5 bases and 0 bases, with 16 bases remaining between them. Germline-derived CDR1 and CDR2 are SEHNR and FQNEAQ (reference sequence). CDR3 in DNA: TGTGCCAGCAGCCCTAAGATGAGTAACGCGAACACCGGGGAGCTGTTTTTT. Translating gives CASSPKMSNANTGELFF.

The CDR3, as DNA: TGTGCCAGCAGCCCGACTTTGACAGATACGCAGTATTTT. Its translation: CASSPTLTDTQYF. V and J are TRBV4-2 and TRBJ2-3; D is unresolved. The length of the CDR3 is 13 residues. The ends were cut back, 4 bases at V and 3 bases at J, with 8 bases in the middle. Per germline, CDR1 LGHNA and CDR2 YNFKEQ.

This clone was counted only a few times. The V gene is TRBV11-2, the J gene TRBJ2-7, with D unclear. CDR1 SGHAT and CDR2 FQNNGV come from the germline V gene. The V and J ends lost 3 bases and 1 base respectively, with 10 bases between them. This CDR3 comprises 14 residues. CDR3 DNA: TGTGCCAGCAGCTTGCAGGTGGTTTCCTACGAGCAGTACTTC. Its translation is CASSLQVVSYEQYF.

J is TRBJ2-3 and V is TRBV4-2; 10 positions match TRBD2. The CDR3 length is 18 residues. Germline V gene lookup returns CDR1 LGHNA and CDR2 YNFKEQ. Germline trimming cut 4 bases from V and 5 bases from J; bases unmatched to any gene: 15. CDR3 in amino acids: CASSLRPSAGGPGDTQYF. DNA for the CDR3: TGTGCCAGCAGCCTTAGGCCTTCAGCGGGGGGGCCAGGAGATACGCAGTATTTT.

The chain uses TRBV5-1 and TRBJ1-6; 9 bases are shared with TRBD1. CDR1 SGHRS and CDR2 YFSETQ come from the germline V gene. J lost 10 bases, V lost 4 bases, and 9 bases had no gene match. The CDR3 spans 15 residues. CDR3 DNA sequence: TGCGCCAGCAGCGCGGGACAGGGCCGTAAGTCACCCCTCCACTTT. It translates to CASSAGQGRKSPLHF.

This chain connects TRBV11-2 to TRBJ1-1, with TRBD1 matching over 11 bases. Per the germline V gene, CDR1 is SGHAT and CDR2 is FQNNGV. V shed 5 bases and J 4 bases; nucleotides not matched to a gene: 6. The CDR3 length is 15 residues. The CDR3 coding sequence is TGTGCCAGCAGCCGACCGGGACAGGGGGTCACTGAAGCTTTCTTT. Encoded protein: CASSRPGQGVTEAFF.

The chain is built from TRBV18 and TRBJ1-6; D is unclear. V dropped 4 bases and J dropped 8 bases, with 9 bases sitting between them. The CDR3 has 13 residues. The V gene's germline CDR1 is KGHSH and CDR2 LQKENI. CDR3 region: CASSRAKDSPLHF. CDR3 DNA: TGTGCCAGCTCACGGGCCAAGGATTCACCCCTCCACTTT.

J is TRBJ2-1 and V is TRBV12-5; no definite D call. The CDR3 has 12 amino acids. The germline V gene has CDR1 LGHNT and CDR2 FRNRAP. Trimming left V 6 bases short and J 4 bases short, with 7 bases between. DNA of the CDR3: TGTGCTAGTGGACTTTCTTACAATGAGCAGTTCTTC. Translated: CASGLSYNEQFF.

CDR3 DNA: TGTGCCAGCAGCGGTATGAACAGGGGAGTAGAGGGAAACACCATATATTTT. It encodes CASSGMNRGVEGNTIYF. The chain has TRBV5-4 and TRBJ1-3; TRBD1 matches at 7 bases. The CDR3 loop spans 17 amino acids. In germline, CDR1 is SGHNT, CDR2 YYREEE (reference sequence). J gave up 4 bases and V 4 bases, and 14 bases lay outside the gene matches.

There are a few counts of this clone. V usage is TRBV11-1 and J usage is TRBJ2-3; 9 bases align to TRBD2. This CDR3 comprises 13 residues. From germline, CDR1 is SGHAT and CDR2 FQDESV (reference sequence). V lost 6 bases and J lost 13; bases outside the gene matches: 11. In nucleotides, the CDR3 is TGTGCCAGCAGTCTTCTAGCGGGGTATAGGGAGTATTTT. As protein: CASSLLAGYREYF. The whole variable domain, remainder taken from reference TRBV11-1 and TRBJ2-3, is EAEVAQSPRYKITEKSQAVAFWCDPISGHATLYWYRQILGQGPELLVQFQDESVVDDSQLPKDRFSAERLKGVDSTLKIQPAELGDSAMYLCASSLLAGYREYFGPGTRLTVL.

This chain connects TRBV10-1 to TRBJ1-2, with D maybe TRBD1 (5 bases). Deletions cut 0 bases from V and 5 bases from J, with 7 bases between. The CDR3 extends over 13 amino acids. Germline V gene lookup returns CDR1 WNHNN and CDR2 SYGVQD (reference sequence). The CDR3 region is CASSESRQYGYTF. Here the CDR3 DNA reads TGCGCCAGCAGTGAGTCCCGACAGTATGGCTACACCTTC.

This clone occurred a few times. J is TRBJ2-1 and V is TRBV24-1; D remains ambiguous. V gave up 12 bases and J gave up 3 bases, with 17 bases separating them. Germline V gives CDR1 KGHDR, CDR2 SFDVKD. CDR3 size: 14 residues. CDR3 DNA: TGTGCCCCCGACCCGGGTCGAGACTACAATGAGCAGTTCTTC. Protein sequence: CAPDPGRDYNEQFF.

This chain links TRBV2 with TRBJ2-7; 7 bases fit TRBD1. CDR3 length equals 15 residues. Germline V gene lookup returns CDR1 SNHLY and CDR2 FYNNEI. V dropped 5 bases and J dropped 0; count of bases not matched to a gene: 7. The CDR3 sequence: CASSLGTVTSYEQYF. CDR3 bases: TGTGCCAGCAGTTTGGGGACAGTGACCTCCTACGAGCAGTACTTC. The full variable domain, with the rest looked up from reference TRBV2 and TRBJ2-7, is EPEVTQTPSHQVTQMGQEVILRCVPISNHLYFYWYRQILGQKVEFLVSFYNNEISEKSEIFDDQFSVERPDGSNFTLKIRSTKLEDSAMYFCASSLGTVTSYEQYFGPGTRLTVT.

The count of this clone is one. The CDR3 region is CASSVRGQSYGYTF. DNA of the CDR3: TGTGCCAGCAGCGTACGGGGACAGAGCTATGGCTACACCTTC. The chain recombines TRBV11-2 with TRBJ1-2, with 7 bases fitting TRBD1. Germline V CDR1 and CDR2: SGHAT, FQNNGV. Trimming removed 5 bases from V and 4 bases from J; junction bases left unmatched: 7. The CDR3 covers 14 residues.

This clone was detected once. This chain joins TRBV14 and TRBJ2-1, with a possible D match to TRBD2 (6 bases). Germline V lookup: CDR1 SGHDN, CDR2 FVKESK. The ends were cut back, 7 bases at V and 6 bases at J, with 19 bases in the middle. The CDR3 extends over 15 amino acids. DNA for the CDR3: TGTGCCAGCAACCCCCTAGGGACTTCCCGCAATGAGCAGTTCTTC. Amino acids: CASNPLGTSRNEQFF.